What follows is one T cell receptor (beta chain) and its context. Its antigen remains undetermined. No base quality values were provided; no much bigger clone lies one nucleotide off. TCRbeta CDR3 regions were amplified from genomic DNA by means of the immunoSEQ Assay, a bias-controlled multiplex PCR. The study's processing was this. Within the assay, amplification of reference gene primers was used to estimate how many nucleated cells each sample contained. Sequence reads were collapsed and filtered to measure the absolute abundance of every unique TCRbeta CDR3 rearrangement. For each sample, productive Simpson clonality was calculated as the square root of Simpson's diversity index across productive rearrangements. Here the immuneACCESS table is served through TCRdb, limited to in-frame sequences with V and J called. Missing clones are a known gap in these copies; in checked studies unresolved V genes cover under half, and the rest lacks a known reason. The DNA was the basis for D and trimming; V, J and clone size are from that table. This sample comprises tens of thousands of clones, around 88% of them detected only once. Jointly, the top ten make up about 17% of the sample.

The CDR3, cysteine through phenylalanine, is 12 amino acids long. CDR3 DNA only is kept here, 36 bases in frame from base 1. Germline trimming: 3 bases from V, 10 bases from J; junction bases outside gene matches: 0. CDR1 and CDR2, looked up from the germline V gene (reference sequence), are LGHDT and YNNKEL. The data originate from a study of blood T cell repertoires in COVID-19 (dated by TCRdb to 2018 to 2020). Background on the whole study: The collaborator samples originated in the United States, Italy and Spain and spanned the acute and convalescent phases of COVID-19. Nearly every sample came with metadata listing a de-identified subject ID, COVID-19 status, age in years and sex. Where HLA class I and class II types were available, the types were taken from metadata supplied by the sample provider, not from assay-based typing. A freely available public database, intended as a resource for researchers studying the immune response to SARS-CoV-2, is where the repertoires were released. Samples came from the ongoing ImmuneRACE study (first 160 participants) plus 1,254 subjects from 6 global collaborators. The material from the prospective study consisted of cDNA or gDNA derived from T cells, B-cell-depleted T cells, or PBMCs. The dataset comprised deeply sampled blood TCRbeta repertoires from subjects exposed to, actively infected with, or recovered from COVID-19. Here is what the overall study found, with its caveats: How much clinical and demographic metadata was included differed by source and by participant, and the metadata was provided uncurated.

One collaborating source in Seattle enrolled patients during active infection and followed them longitudinally through the course of disease. Whole blood was collected in K2EDTA tubes by collaborating institutions according to the institutions' own protocols. For TCRbeta analysis, collaborators shipped samples in one of three forms: frozen whole blood, isolated PBMCs, or DNA extracted from either of those sample types. The chain couples TRBV3-1 (or the pseudogene TRBV3-2) to TRBJ1-6; TRBD1 lines up with 7 middle nucleotides. This TCR was sampled from a man aged 40-50 years with COVID-19, enrolled during active disease. Sequenced: peripheral blood. The bases are TGTGCCAGCAGCCACAGGGGGTCACCCCTCCACTTT. Translated, it reads CASSHRGSPLHF.